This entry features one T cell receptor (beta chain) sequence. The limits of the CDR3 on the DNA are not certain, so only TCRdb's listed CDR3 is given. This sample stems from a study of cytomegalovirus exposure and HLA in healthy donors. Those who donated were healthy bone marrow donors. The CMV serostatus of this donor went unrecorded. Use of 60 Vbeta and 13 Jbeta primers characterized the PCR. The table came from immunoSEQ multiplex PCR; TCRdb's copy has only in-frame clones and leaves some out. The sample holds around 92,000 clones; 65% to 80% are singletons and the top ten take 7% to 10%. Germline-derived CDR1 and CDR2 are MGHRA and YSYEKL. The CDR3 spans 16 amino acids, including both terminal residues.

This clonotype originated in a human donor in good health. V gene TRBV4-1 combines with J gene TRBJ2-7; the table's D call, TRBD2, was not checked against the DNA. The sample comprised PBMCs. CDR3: CASSQDWGGGSYEQCF.